The sequence of this TCR beta chain was determined in a study of blood T cell repertoires in COVID-19 (dated by TCRdb to between 2020 and 2021). Concerning the study at large: Samples from collaborators originated in the United States, Italy and Spain and spanned both the acute and convalescent phases of COVID-19. The dataset comprised deeply sampled blood TCRbeta repertoires from subjects exposed to, actively infected with, or recovered from COVID-19. The prospective study material was composed of cDNA or gDNA derived from T cells, B-cell-depleted T cells, or PBMCs. Where available, HLA class I and class II types were taken from metadata supplied by the sample provider and were not determined by assay-based typing. Samples came from the ongoing ImmuneRACE study (first 160 participants) plus 1,254 subjects from 6 global collaborators. The repertoires were made available in a free public database intended to serve as a resource for research on the immune response to SARS-CoV-2. Nearly every sample came with metadata listing a de-identified subject ID, COVID-19 status, age in years and sex. What the study reported, not specific to this receptor: The quantity of clinical and demographic metadata differed by source and by participant and was supplied without curation.

Participants in the prospective study were enrolled through a virtual design, were aged roughly 18 to 100 years, and lived in roughly 26 United States geographic areas. Cohort assignment in the prospective study relied on participant-reported clinical history from a screening survey and a study questionnaire. In the prospective study, mobile phlebotomists collected whole blood, serum and a nasopharyngeal or oropharyngeal swab from each participant. Over a 2-month period, participants in the prospective study had the option of providing additional blood draws and questionnaires. Before DNA extraction, blood samples from the prospective study were shipped at room temperature or frozen. TCRbeta CDR3 regions were amplified from genomic DNA by means of the immunoSEQ Assay, a bias-controlled multiplex PCR. The paper's processing steps were these. Nucleated cell counts per sample were estimated from amplification of reference gene primers within the assay. Sequence reads were collapsed and filtered to measure the absolute abundance of every unique TCRbeta CDR3 rearrangement. For each sample, productive Simpson clonality was calculated as the square root of Simpson's diversity index across productive rearrangements. TCRdb took over this immuneACCESS table, retaining in-frame rearrangements with V and J assigned. Such tables are incomplete; in checked studies, under half of the missing clones stem from an unresolved V gene, and the remainder is unexplained. The DNA gave D and trimming, while V, J and clone size come from that table. This sample holds fewer than 250,000 clones; more than 70% were observed only once. 6% to 7.5% of the sample lies in the top ten.

This clone was found a few times. Its target antigen remains unknown. No qualities accompany the bases; no much larger clone lies one base away. Its CDR3 holds 16 amino acids, cysteine through phenylalanine. The CDR3 DNA has 48 bases and is translated from base 1. Germline trimming: 3 bases from V, 9 bases from J; junction bases outside gene matches: 10. CDR1 and CDR2, looked up from the germline V gene, are ENHRY and SYGVKD. Sequences were obtained from PBMCs or T cells enriched from blood (not recorded which). The V and J genes are TRBV10-3 and TRBJ2-1, with 11 central nucleotides matching TRBD1. The sequence came from a woman in her forties with acute COVID-19. For the CDR3, the sequence is CAISEYGQGARGEQFF. The nucleotide sequence reads as follows: TGTGCCATCAGTGAATATGGACAGGGGGCTAGGGGTGAGCAGTTCTTC.